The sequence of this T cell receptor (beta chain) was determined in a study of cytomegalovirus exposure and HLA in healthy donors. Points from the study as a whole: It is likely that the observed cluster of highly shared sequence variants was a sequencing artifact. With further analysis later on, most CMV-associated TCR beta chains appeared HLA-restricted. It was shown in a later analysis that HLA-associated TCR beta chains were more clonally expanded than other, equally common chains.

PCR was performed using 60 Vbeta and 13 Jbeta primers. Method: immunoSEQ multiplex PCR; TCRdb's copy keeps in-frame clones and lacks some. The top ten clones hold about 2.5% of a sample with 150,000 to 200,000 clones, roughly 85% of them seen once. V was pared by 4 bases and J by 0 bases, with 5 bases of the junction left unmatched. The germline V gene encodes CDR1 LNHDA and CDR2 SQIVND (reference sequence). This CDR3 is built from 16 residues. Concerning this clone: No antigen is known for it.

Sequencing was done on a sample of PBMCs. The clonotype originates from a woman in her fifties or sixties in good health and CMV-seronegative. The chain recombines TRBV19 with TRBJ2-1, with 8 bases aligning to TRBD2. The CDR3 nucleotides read TGTGCCAGTAGTACCCTCAGCGGGAGCTCCTACAATGAGCAGTTCTTC. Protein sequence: CASSTLSGSSYNEQFF.